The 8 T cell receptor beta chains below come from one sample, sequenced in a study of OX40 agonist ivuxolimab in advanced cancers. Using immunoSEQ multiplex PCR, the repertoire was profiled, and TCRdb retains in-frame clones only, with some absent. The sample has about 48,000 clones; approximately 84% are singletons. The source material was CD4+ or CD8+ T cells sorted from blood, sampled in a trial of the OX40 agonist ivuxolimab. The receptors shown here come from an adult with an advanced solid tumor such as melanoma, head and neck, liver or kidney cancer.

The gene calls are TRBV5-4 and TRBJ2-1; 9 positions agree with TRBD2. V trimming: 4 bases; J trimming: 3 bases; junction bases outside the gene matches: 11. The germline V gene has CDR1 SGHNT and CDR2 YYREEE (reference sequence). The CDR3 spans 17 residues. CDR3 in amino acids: CASSSSISGRSYNEQFF. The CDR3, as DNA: TGTGCCAGCAGCAGTTCAATAAGCGGGAGGAGCTACAATGAGCAGTTCTTC.

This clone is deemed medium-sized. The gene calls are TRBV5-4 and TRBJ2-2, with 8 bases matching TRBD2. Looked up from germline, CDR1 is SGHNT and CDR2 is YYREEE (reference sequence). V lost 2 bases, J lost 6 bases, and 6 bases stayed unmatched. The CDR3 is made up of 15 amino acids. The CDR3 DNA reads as TGTGCCAGCAGCTTCTGGGGTAGCGGGGCCGGGGAGCTGTTTTTT. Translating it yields CASSFWGSGAGELFF.

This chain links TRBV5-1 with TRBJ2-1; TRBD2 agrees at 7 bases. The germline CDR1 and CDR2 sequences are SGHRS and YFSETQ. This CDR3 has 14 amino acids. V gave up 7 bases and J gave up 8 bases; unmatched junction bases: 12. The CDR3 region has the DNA TGCGCCAGCTGCCTTAGGTGGGGGAGGGATGAGCAGTTCTTC. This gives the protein CASCLRWGRDEQFF.

The CDR3 region has the DNA TGCGCCAGCAGCTTTACAGGGGAGAATGAAAAACTGTTTTTT. Translated: CASSFTGENEKLFF. The chain combines TRBV5-1 with TRBJ1-4; 7 bases align to TRBD1. The V segment lost 2 bases and the J segment 5 bases; nucleotides outside the gene matches: 3. The CDR3 has 14 residues. CDR1 is SGHRS and CDR2 is YFSETQ in the germline V gene.

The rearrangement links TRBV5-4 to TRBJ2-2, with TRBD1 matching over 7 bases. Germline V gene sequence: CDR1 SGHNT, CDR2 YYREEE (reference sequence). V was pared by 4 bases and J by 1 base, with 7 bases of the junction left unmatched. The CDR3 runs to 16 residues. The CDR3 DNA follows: TGTGCCAGCAGCAGGCCGGGACAGAAGAACACCGGGGAGCTGTTTTTT. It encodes CASSRPGQKNTGELFF.

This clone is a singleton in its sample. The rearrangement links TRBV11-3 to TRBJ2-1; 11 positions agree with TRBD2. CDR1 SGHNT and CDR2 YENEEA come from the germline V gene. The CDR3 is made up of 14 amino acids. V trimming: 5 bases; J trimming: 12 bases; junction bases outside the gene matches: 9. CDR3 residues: CASSLGLAGGRQFF. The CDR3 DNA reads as TGTGCCAGCAGCCTCGGGCTAGCGGGAGGTCGGCAGTTCTTC.

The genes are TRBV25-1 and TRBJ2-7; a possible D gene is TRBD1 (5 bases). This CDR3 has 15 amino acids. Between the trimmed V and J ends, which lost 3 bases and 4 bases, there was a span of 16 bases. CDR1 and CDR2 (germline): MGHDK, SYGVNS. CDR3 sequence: CASSDPGRAGYEQYF. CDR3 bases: TGTGCCAGCAGTGACCCTGGCCGCGCAGGGTACGAGCAGTACTTC.

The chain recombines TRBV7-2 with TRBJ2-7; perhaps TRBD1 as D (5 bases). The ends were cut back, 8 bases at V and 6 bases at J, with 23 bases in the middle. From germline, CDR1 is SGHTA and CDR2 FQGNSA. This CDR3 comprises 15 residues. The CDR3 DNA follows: TGTGCCAGCGGCTCGGACATTGGCCATTGGGGCGAGCAGTACTTC. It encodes CASGSDIGHWGEQYF.